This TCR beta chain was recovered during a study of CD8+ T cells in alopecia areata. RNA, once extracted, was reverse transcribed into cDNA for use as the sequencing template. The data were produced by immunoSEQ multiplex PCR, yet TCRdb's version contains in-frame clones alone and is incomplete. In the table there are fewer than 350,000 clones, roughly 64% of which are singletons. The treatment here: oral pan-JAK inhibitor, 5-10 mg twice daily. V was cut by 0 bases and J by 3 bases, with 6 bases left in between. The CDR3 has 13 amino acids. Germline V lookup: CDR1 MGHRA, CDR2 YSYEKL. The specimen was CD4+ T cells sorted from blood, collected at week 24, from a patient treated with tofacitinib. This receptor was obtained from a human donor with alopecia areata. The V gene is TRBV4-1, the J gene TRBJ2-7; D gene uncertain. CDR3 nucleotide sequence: TGCGCCAGCAGCCAAGAACACAGCTACGAGCAGTACTTC. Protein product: CASSQEHSYEQYF.